A selection of T cell receptor beta chains follows, all from one sample in a study of shared clonotypes between healthy human individuals. The table came from immunoSEQ multiplex PCR; TCRdb's copy has only in-frame clones and leaves some out. The table has approximately 2,300,000 clones, around 90% seen once. Material for sequencing was naive CD4+ T cells from PBMCs. These receptors all come from a man younger than 35 in good health. Some clones in this sample may be carry-over from other donors' samples. Both conserved end residues are part of each CDR3. Each record gives: V gene, clone size, J gene, D gene, CDR3 DNA, CDR3 protein. A D gene is named only where the DNA matches it firmly. Expanded clones get a size class; other rows say once, few or many, or leave the size out.

V: TRBV2
size: once
J: TRBJ1-5
D: .
DNA: TGTGCCAGCACTGTCGGACAGTCACAGCCCCAGCATTTT
CDR3: CASTVGQSQPQHF

V: TRBV28
size: few
J: TRBJ2-3
D: .
DNA: TGTGCCAGCAGTTTTACAGATACGCAGTATTTT
CDR3: CASSFTDTQYF

V: TRBV25-1
size: .
J: TRBJ2-1
D: TRBD2
DNA: TGTGCCAGCAGTGAATCTCATCGCGGCGGGAGCGGCTACAATGAGCAGTTCTTC
CDR3: CASSESHRGGSGYNEQFF

V: TRBV15
size: .
J: TRBJ2-1
D: TRBD2
DNA: TGTGCCACCAGCGACGGGGGGGGGCTCAATGAGCAGTTCTTC
CDR3: CATSDGGGLNEQFF

V: TRBV29-1
size: .
J: TRBJ2-2
D: TRBD2
DNA: TGCAGCGTTGTAGTTTGGCTAGCGGGAGTTAGGCCCGGGGAGCTGTTTTTT
CDR3: CSVVVWLAGVRPGELFF

V: TRBV6-5
size: .
J: TRBJ1-2
D: TRBD1
DNA: TGTGCCAGCAGTTCATCGGGACAGGGAAATGGCTACACCTTC
CDR3: CASSSSGQGNGYTF

V: TRBV29-1
size: .
J: TRBJ2-2
D: .
DNA: TGCAGCGTTGAATGCCGGCAGGGCCTAGACACCGGGGAGCTGTTTTTT
CDR3: CSVECRQGLDTGELFF

V: TRBV5-1
size: .
J: TRBJ2-5
D: TRBD1
DNA: TGCGCCAGCAGCGTGGGGACAGAAGAGACCCAGTACTTC
CDR3: CASSVGTEETQYF

V: TRBV27
size: .
J: TRBJ1-5
D: TRBD1
DNA: TGTGCCAGCAGTGCAGGGGGCAGGGGCAATCAGCCCCAGCATTTT
CDR3: CASSAGGRGNQPQHF

V: TRBV9
size: .
J: TRBJ2-7
D: .
DNA: TGTGCCAGCAGCGCGACAACTGGAGGGTGGAACGAGCAGTACTTC
CDR3: CASSATTGGWNEQYF

V: TRBV28
size: .
J: TRBJ1-2
D: TRBD1
DNA: TGTGCCAGCAGACGGACAGGGAACTATGGCTACACCTTC
CDR3: CASRRTGNYGYTF

V: TRBV27
size: .
J: TRBJ1-4
D: .
DNA: TGTGCCAGCACTCGTCCGCAAAAACAGAGGAATGAAAAACTGTTTTTT
CDR3: CASTRPQKQRNEKLFF

V: TRBV10-3
size: .
J: TRBJ2-1
D: .
DNA: TGTGCCATCAGTGAGTTCGATTCGGACAGTCCAGTGTGGGCGCAGTTCTTC
CDR3: CAISEFDSDSPVWAQFF

V: TRBV14
size: .
J: TRBJ2-1
D: .
DNA: TGTGCCAGCAGCCAAGAACTGGGAATACTTTATTCCAATGAGCAGTTCTTC
CDR3: CASSQELGILYSNEQFF

V: TRBV5-1
size: few
J: TRBJ2-3
D: TRBD1
DNA: TGCGCCAGCAGCTGGACAGGGTCTGCAGATACGCAGTATTTT
CDR3: CASSWTGSADTQYF

V: TRBV5-1
size: .
J: TRBJ2-2
D: .
DNA: TGCGCCAGCAGCTTCCTGGGCGGTGCGAACACCGGGGAGCTGTTTTTT
CDR3: CASSFLGGANTGELFF

V: TRBV28
size: .
J: TRBJ2-2
D: .
DNA: TGTGCCTGCTACCCGGGACGCCAAGGGGAGCTGTTTTTT
CDR3: CACYPGRQGELFF

V: TRBV30
size: .
J: TRBJ1-1
D: TRBD1
DNA: TGTGCCTGGATAGCAGGGGGAGAGAACACTGAAGCTTTCTTT
CDR3: CAWIAGGENTEAFF

V: TRBV7-9
size: .
J: TRBJ2-4
D: TRBD1
DNA: TGTGCCAGCAGCCTAGTCGGGACAGGGGGCTTCGCCAAAAACATTCAGTACTTC
CDR3: CASSLVGTGGFAKNIQYF

V: TRBV6-1
size: .
J: TRBJ2-7
D: .
DNA: TGTGCCAGCAGGACGGGGATCGCCTACGAGCAGTACTTC
CDR3: CASRTGIAYEQYF

V: TRBV9
size: .
J: TRBJ2-4
D: .
DNA: TGTGCCAGCAGCCCGCGGGTGGCGGGTAATATTCAGTACTTC
CDR3: CASSPRVAGNIQYF

V: TRBV4-1
size: .
J: TRBJ2-7
D: TRBD2
DNA: TGCGCCAGCAGCCAATGGGGTAGCGGGAGGAAAGATTACGAGCAGTACTTC
CDR3: CASSQWGSGRKDYEQYF

V: TRBV5-1
size: .
J: TRBJ2-5
D: .
DNA: TGCGCCAGCAGCTCGGGACTTAAAGAGACCCAGTACTTC
CDR3: CASSSGLKETQYF

V: TRBV29-1
size: .
J: TRBJ2-3
D: TRBD1
DNA: TGCAGCGTTAGGTTAGGGGACAGGGATACGCAGTATTTT
CDR3: CSVRLGDRDTQYF

V: TRBV5-1
size: once
J: TRBJ1-3
D: .
DNA: TGCGCCAGCAGCGTGGGGGCGGCTGGAAACACCATATATTTT
CDR3: CASSVGAAGNTIYF

V: TRBV6-6
size: .
J: TRBJ1-4
D: .
DNA: TGTGCCAGCAGCCCCCCGACTGGCCCAACTAATGAAAAACTGTTTTTT
CDR3: CASSPPTGPTNEKLFF

V: TRBV11-3
size: .
J: TRBJ2-7
D: .
DNA: TGTGCCAGCAGCTCAGGGAATCAGGACTACGAGCAGTACTTC
CDR3: CASSSGNQDYEQYF

V: TRBV28
size: .
J: TRBJ2-2
D: .
DNA: TGTGCCAGCAGTATCCCGCCAGCCGGCGGGGAGCTGTTTTTT
CDR3: CASSIPPAGGELFF

V: TRBV20-1
size: .
J: TRBJ2-5
D: .
DNA: TGCAGTGCTCGGGCAGAGACCCAGTACTTC
CDR3: CSARAETQYF

V: TRBV6-5
size: .
J: TRBJ1-2
D: .
DNA: TGTGCCAGCAAGCCTTATCGGCAGGATGGCTACACCTTC
CDR3: CASKPYRQDGYTF

V: TRBV5-5
size: .
J: TRBJ2-3
D: .
DNA: TGTGCCAGCAGCTCCCTAGGGGGGACGCAGTATTTT
CDR3: CASSSLGGTQYF

V: TRBV18
size: .
J: TRBJ1-5
D: .
DNA: TGTGCCAGCTCGCGACGGACAGAACGTGGTCAGCCCCAGCATTTT
CDR3: CASSRRTERGQPQHF

V: TRBV5-1
size: .
J: TRBJ1-4
D: TRBD1
DNA: TGCGCCAGCAGCTACAGGACAGGCGCTAATGAAAAACTGTTTTTT
CDR3: CASSYRTGANEKLFF

V: TRBV7-2
size: .
J: TRBJ2-1
D: .
DNA: TGTGCCAGCAGCTTAGGAGTTTGGACAGTACCGTTCTTC
CDR3: CASSLGVWTVPFF

V: TRBV6-5
size: .
J: TRBJ2-7
D: TRBD1
DNA: TGTGCCAGCAGTTACGACAGGGTTAAGGTCCGTGAGCAGTACTTC
CDR3: CASSYDRVKVREQYF

V: TRBV28
size: once
J: TRBJ2-1
D: .
DNA: TGTGCCAGCAGTCGGACACTTAGCTCCTACAATGAGCAGTTCTTC
CDR3: CASSRTLSSYNEQFF

V: TRBV5-1
size: once
J: TRBJ2-2
D: .
DNA: TGCGCCAGCAGCTTTCGGCCTTCGGGGTCCTTAAACACCGGGGAGCTGTTTTTT
CDR3: CASSFRPSGSLNTGELFF

V: TRBV19
size: .
J: TRBJ1-4
D: .
DNA: TGTGCCAGTAGTATGGGCCAGGCAGCAACTAATGAAAAACTGTTTTTT
CDR3: CASSMGQAATNEKLFF

V: TRBV11-3
size: .
J: TRBJ2-1
D: .
DNA: TGTGCCAGCAGCACCCAGCGGGACAATGAGCAGTTCTTC
CDR3: CASSTQRDNEQFF

V: TRBV2
size: .
J: TRBJ1-1
D: .
DNA: TGTGCCAGCAGCGAGTACGGTTCGAACACTGAAGCTTTCTTT
CDR3: CASSEYGSNTEAFF

V: TRBV27
size: once
J: TRBJ1-4
D: .
DNA: TGTGCCAGCCCGGGGACGATCGGAACTAATGAAAAACTGTTTTTT
CDR3: CASPGTIGTNEKLFF

V: TRBV28
size: .
J: TRBJ1-2
D: TRBD1
DNA: TGTGCCAGCAGTCCCGGGGGTACAACAGGGGGCTCTTACTATGGCTACACCTTC
CDR3: CASSPGGTTGGSYYGYTF

V: TRBV19
size: once
J: TRBJ1-1
D: .
DNA: TGTGCCAGTAGTATAGGAGCAGGGACGTTGAACACTGAAGCTTTCTTT
CDR3: CASSIGAGTLNTEAFF

V: TRBV19
size: .
J: TRBJ2-7
D: TRBD2
DNA: TGTGCCAGTAGTATACCCGGGACTAGCGTGGACGAGCAGTACTTC
CDR3: CASSIPGTSVDEQYF

V: TRBV27
size: .
J: TRBJ1-2
D: .
DNA: TGTGCCAGCACCCGACAACCAGGGGAGAAGGGCTACACCTTC
CDR3: CASTRQPGEKGYTF

V: TRBV15
size: .
J: TRBJ1-3
D: TRBD1
DNA: TGTGCCACCAGCAGAGAACGTACAGGGGGCTCCTCTGGAAACACCATATATTTT
CDR3: CATSRERTGGSSGNTIYF

V: TRBV9
size: .
J: TRBJ2-3
D: TRBD2
DNA: TGTGCCAGCAGCGTAGCGGGAGGGTATAGCACAGATACGCAGTATTTT
CDR3: CASSVAGGYSTDTQYF

V: TRBV27
size: .
J: TRBJ2-3
D: TRBD2
DNA: TGTGCCAGCAGGAGCCGGACTAGCTCCACAGATACGCAGTATTTT
CDR3: CASRSRTSSTDTQYF

V: TRBV6-1
size: .
J: TRBJ1-2
D: .
DNA: TGTGCCAGCAGTGAGGTCCTTGCCTTCTATGGCTACACCTTC
CDR3: CASSEVLAFYGYTF

V: TRBV7-9
size: .
J: TRBJ2-6
D: TRBD1
DNA: TGTGCCAGCAGCACCGGACAGGGGAGCTCTGGGGCCAACGTCCTGACTTTC
CDR3: CASSTGQGSSGANVLTF

V: TRBV6-1
size: .
J: TRBJ2-3
D: TRBD2
DNA: TGTGCCAGCAGTGAAGCTGCTAGCGGGAGGGCCAGAGATACGCAGTATTTT
CDR3: CASSEAASGRARDTQYF

V: TRBV7-2
size: .
J: TRBJ1-5
D: TRBD1
DNA: TGTGCCAGCAGCCTACGGACAGGGGGCAATCAGCCCCAGCATTTT
CDR3: CASSLRTGGNQPQHF

V: TRBV28
size: .
J: TRBJ2-1
D: .
DNA: TGTGCCAGCGGTCTCCGGGCCCAGGAGAGCAATGAGCAGTTCTTC
CDR3: CASGLRAQESNEQFF

V: TRBV4-1
size: .
J: TRBJ2-5
D: .
DNA: TGCGCCAGCAGTCGCCCGGGGGCGGGGAAAGAGACCCAGTACTTC
CDR3: CASSRPGAGKETQYF

V: TRBV5-1
size: .
J: TRBJ2-7
D: TRBD1
DNA: TGCGCCAGCAGCGTAAGACAGGGGAAGGGTCTTGTGAACGAGCAGTACTTC
CDR3: CASSVRQGKGLVNEQYF

V: TRBV7-2
size: .
J: TRBJ2-1
D: .
DNA: TGTGCCAGCAGCTTTATAGGGGGCTCCTACAATGAGCAGTTCTTC
CDR3: CASSFIGGSYNEQFF

V: TRBV20-1
size: .
J: TRBJ1-1
D: .
DNA: TGCAGTGCGGAGGTGGGGACTGAAGCTTTCTTT
CDR3: CSAEVGTEAFF

V: TRBV5-1
size: .
J: TRBJ2-7
D: .
DNA: TGCGCCAGCAGCATGGACACGCGAACCTACGAGCAGTACTTC
CDR3: CASSMDTRTYEQYF